The 29 T cell receptor beta chains reported below all come from one sample, sequenced in a study of control samples from healthy donors and cancer patients. Profiling relied on immunoSEQ multiplex PCR, and the TCRdb table lists in-frame clones only, not all of them. The sample carries roughly 100,000 clones, about 89% recorded once. Input material: PBMCs. The receptors were sampled from a man in his sixties with lung cancer.

The rearrangement links TRBV7-9 to TRBJ2-1; perhaps TRBD1 as D (5 bases). The CDR3 covers 15 residues. The V and J ends lost 6 bases and 1 base respectively, with 13 bases between them. The V gene's germline CDR1 is SEHNR and CDR2 FQNEAQ (reference sequence). CDR3 in amino acids: CASRPAGFSYNEQFF. The CDR3 DNA reads TGTGCCAGCAGGCCGGCAGGGTTTTCCTACAATGAGCAGTTCTTC. Drawing the rest from reference TRBV7-9 and TRBJ2-1, the complete variable domain is DTGVSQNPRHKITKRGQNVTFRCDPISEHNRLYWYRQTLGQGPEFLTYFQNEAQLEKSRLLSDRFSAERPKGSFSTLEIQRTEQGDSAMYLCASRPAGFSYNEQFFGPGTRLTVL.

The chain is built from TRBV4-2 and TRBJ1-1; D not certain. CDR1 LGHNA and CDR2 YNFKEQ come from the germline V gene. This CDR3 region has 16 residues. Trimming took 0 bases from V and 7 from J, leaving 18 bases between them. CDR3 coding DNA: TGTGCCAGCAGCCAAGAGATTGCCCTACGACGATATGAAGCTTTCTTT. Translating gives CASSQEIALRRYEAFF.

The chain joins TRBV30 to TRBJ1-4; a possible D gene is TRBD1 (6 bases). CDR1 is GTSNPN and CDR2 is SVGIG in the germline V gene (reference sequence). The CDR3 is 16 residues long. Trimming shortened V by 3 bases and J by 8 bases, and 22 bases separated the two germline ends. The CDR3 DNA reads TGTGCCTGGAGAACAACTACAGGGTCGATGCGGGAAAAACTGTTTTTT. Translated, it gives CAWRTTTGSMREKLFF.

The chain couples TRBV30 to TRBJ1-5; TRBD1 agrees at 7 bases. V shed 2 bases, J shed 4 bases, and the junction held 2 bases outside the gene matches. Germline-derived CDR1 and CDR2 are GTSNPN and SVGIG (reference sequence). CDR3 size: 13 residues. CDR3: CAWSMGQNQPQHF. CDR3 DNA: TGTGCCTGGAGTATGGGACAGAATCAGCCCCAGCATTTT. The entire variable domain, with the rest obtained from reference TRBV30 and TRBJ1-5, is as follows: SQTIHQWPATLVQPVGSPLSLECTVEGTSNPNLYWYRQAAGRGLQLLFYSVGIGQISSEVPQNLSASRPQDRQFILSSKKLLLSDSGFYLCAWSMGQNQPQHFGDGTRLSIL.

J is TRBJ1-5 and V is TRBV12-3 or TRBV12-4; D is unresolved. Trimming cost V 4 bases and J 4 bases, with 8 bases left between them. This CDR3 spans 13 amino acids. This CDR3 is CASSSQRNQPQHF. The CDR3 nucleotides read TGTGCCAGCAGTTCACAGAGGAATCAGCCCCAGCATTTT.

The chain combines TRBV29-1 with TRBJ1-3; D is ambiguous. The CDR3 runs 14 residues. Germline assignment: CDR1 SQVTM and CDR2 ANQGSEA. V shed 1 base and J shed 0 bases, with 7 bases lying between them. CDR3 loop: CSVEAPYSGNTIYF. The CDR3 DNA follows: TGCAGCGTTGAAGCTCCATACTCTGGAAACACCATATATTTT.

The chain links TRBV5-1 to TRBJ2-7, with 10 positions matching TRBD1. Trimming cost V 6 bases and J 2 bases; bases outside gene matches: 5. The germline V gene encodes CDR1 SGHRS and CDR2 YFSETQ. The CDR3 is 14 amino acids. The CDR3 protein is CASKPGQGPYEQYV. The CDR3 DNA is TGCGCCAGCAAACCGGGACAGGGGCCCTACGAGCAGTACGTC.

The chain carries TRBV7-3 and TRBJ1-6, with D perhaps matching TRBD1 (5 bases). Germline V gene lookup returns CDR1 SGHTA and CDR2 FQGTGA. Trimming pared 5 bases from V and 6 bases from J, leaving 14 bases between. This CDR3 has 15 residues. CDR3 nucleotide sequence: TGTGCCAGCAGCGCCCAGGGTATTACTAATTCACCCCTCCACTTT. Its protein is CASSAQGITNSPLHF. Based on the CDR3 plus reference TRBV7-3 and TRBJ1-6, the full variable domain is GAGVSQTPSNKVTEKGKYVELRCDPISGHTALYWYRQSLGQGPEFLIYFQGTGAADDSGLPNDRFFAVRPEGSVSTLKIQRTERGDSAVYLCASSAQGITNSPLHFGNGTRLTVT.

The V call is TRBV10-1, the J call TRBJ2-2; no firm D call. Trimming cost V 6 bases and J 2 bases, with 7 bases left between them. The CDR3 length is 13 residues. CDR1 WNHNN and CDR2 SYGVQD come from the germline V gene (reference sequence). The CDR3 protein is CASSDTNTGELFF. CDR3 in DNA: TGCGCCAGCAGCGATACTAACACCGGGGAGCTGTTTTTT.

A single count supports this clone. The chain is built from TRBV5-5 and TRBJ1-4, with 7 nucleotides matching TRBD1. The germline CDR1 and CDR2 sequences are SGHKS and YYEKEE (reference sequence). V shed 4 bases and J 6 bases; nucleotides not matched to a gene: 6. The CDR3 sequence is 14 residues long. The CDR3 nucleotides are TGTGCCAGCAGCGCTGACAGGGTAGATGAAAAACTGTTTTTT. Residues: CASSADRVDEKLFF.

The chain uses TRBV12-3 or TRBV12-4 and TRBJ2-5, with D possibly being TRBD2 (5 bases). The CDR3 totals 12 residues. V gave up 6 bases and J gave up 8 bases, with 13 bases separating them. The CDR3 loop is CASRPAGRTQYF. The CDR3, as DNA: TGTGCCAGCAGACCCGCTGGGAGAACCCAGTACTTC.

The chain carries TRBV9 and TRBJ2-1; TRBD1 agrees at 8 bases. Germline CDR1 is SGDLS and CDR2 is YYNGEE. This CDR3 spans 15 amino acids. V was clipped by 3 bases and J by 3 bases; unmatched bases: 5. CDR3 sequence reads: CASSGDRGDYNEQFF. CDR3 nucleotides: TGTGCCAGCAGCGGCGACAGGGGTGACTACAATGAGCAGTTCTTC.

The chain recombines TRBV30 with TRBJ1-5; TRBD1 matches at 7 bases. The V and J ends lost 3 bases and 2 bases, in that order; junction bases with no gene match: 7. This CDR3 spans 15 amino acids. Germline V CDR1 and CDR2: GTSNPN, SVGIG (reference sequence). The CDR3 DNA reads TGTGCCTGGAGCGCGACAGGGTATGGCAATCAGCCCCAGCATTTT. This encodes CAWSATGYGNQPQHF.

This sequence joins TRBV19 and TRBJ2-2; 8 nucleotides align to TRBD2. Germline loops: CDR1 LNHDA, CDR2 SQIVND (reference sequence). V gave up 4 bases and J gave up 6 bases; unmatched junction bases: 7. CDR3 length: 15 residues. The CDR3 sequence: CASSRARGGAGELFF. Written as DNA, the CDR3 is TGTGCCAGTAGTAGAGCCCGGGGGGGAGCCGGGGAGCTGTTTTTT. The whole variable domain, filled in from reference TRBV19 and TRBJ2-2, reads DGGITQSPKYLFRKEGQNVTLSCEQNLNHDAMYWYRQDPGQGLRLIYYSQIVNDFQKGDIAEGYSVSREKKESFPLTVTSAQKNPTAFYLCASSRARGGAGELFFGEGSRLTVL.

Concerning this clone itself: Other DNA sequences within the sample encode an identical CDR3. The V call is TRBV6-1, the J call TRBJ1-1; 10 bases map to TRBD1. With V trimmed by 3 bases and J by 5 bases, 0 bases remained unmatched. This CDR3 has 13 residues. Germline V gene sequence: CDR1 MNHNS, CDR2 SASEGT. The DNA for the CDR3 is TGTGCCAGCAGTGAGGACAGGGGGACTGAAGCTTTCTTT. Amino acids: CASSEDRGTEAFF.

The rearrangement links TRBV5-1 to TRBJ1-3; D is unresolved. V was trimmed by 2 bases and J by 2 bases, leaving 11 bases between them. The length of the CDR3 is 15 residues. The V gene's germline CDR1 is SGHRS and CDR2 YFSETQ. CDR3 amino acids: CASSFDSVTGNTIYF. Written as DNA, the CDR3 is TGCGCCAGCAGCTTCGATTCAGTCACTGGAAACACCATATATTTT.

The J gene is TRBJ1-2, the V gene TRBV5-1; TRBD1 matches at 9 bases. The length of the CDR3 is 17 residues. J was trimmed by 2 bases and V by 5 bases; bases with no gene match: 13. Per the germline V gene, CDR1 is SGHRS and CDR2 is YFSETQ. DNA of the CDR3: TGCGCCAGCAGAACCGACCCCGGGACAGGGAAGAACTATGGCTACACCTTC. Translation gives CASRTDPGTGKNYGYTF.

The J gene is TRBJ1-4, the V gene TRBV13, with D possibly TRBD1 on 5 matching bases. The V and J ends lost 3 bases and 7 bases respectively, with 9 bases between them. The CDR3 length is 13 residues. Germline V gene sequence: CDR1 PRHDT, CDR2 FYEKMQ (reference sequence). The DNA of the CDR3 is TGTGCCAGCAGCTTTTGGGGGACTGAAAAACTGTTTTTT. This translates into CASSFWGTEKLFF.

V usage is TRBV10-1 and J usage is TRBJ1-2; 9 nucleotides align to TRBD1. The CDR3 covers 14 residues. V gave up 6 bases and J gave up 2 bases; unmatched junction bases: 4. Looked up from germline, CDR1 is WNHNN and CDR2 is SYGVQD (reference sequence). The CDR3 sequence is CASSPGQGNYGYTF. DNA of the CDR3: TGCGCCAGCAGCCCGGGACAGGGAAACTATGGCTACACCTTC.

The CDR3 DNA reads as TGTGCCAGCAGGGTACAGAGGGTCACTGAAGCTTTCTTT. It encodes CASRVQRVTEAFF. The V call is TRBV6-5, the J call TRBJ1-1; no clear D. Germline-derived CDR1 and CDR2 are MNHEY and SVGAGI. The CDR3 is 13 residues long. V was clipped by 6 bases and J by 4 bases, with 12 bases between them.

J is TRBJ2-7 and V is TRBV29-1; D is possibly TRBD1 (6 bases). CDR1 SQVTM and CDR2 ANQGSEA come from the germline V gene. This CDR3 is 10 amino acids long. The V end was cut by 3 bases, the J end by 7 bases, with 7 bases between. The CDR3 spells CSVEGTEQYF. The CDR3 region has the DNA TGCAGCGTTGAGGGGACAGAGCAGTACTTC.

V is TRBV5-8 and J is TRBJ2-5; either TRBD1 or TRBD2 may supply D (6 bases each). CDR1 and CDR2 (germline): SGHTS, YDEGEE. V was shortened by 2 bases and J by 4 bases, with 18 bases between the two germline ends. The CDR3 runs 16 residues. In DNA form, the CDR3 reads TGTGCCAGCAGCTTTGGGTACCAGGAGGGGGGAGAGACCCAGTACTTC. Residues: CASSFGYQEGGETQYF.

The chain combines TRBV2 with TRBJ1-1; D ambiguous. CDR1 is SNHLY and CDR2 is FYNNEI in the germline V gene. The CDR3 contains 12 residues. This CDR3 reads CAPTREYTEAFF. The CDR3 bases are TGTGCACCTACAAGGGAGTACACTGAAGCTTTCTTT.

The V call is TRBV10-2, the J call TRBJ2-7, with D possibly TRBD1 on 5 matching bases. The germline CDR1 and CDR2 sequences are WSHSY and SAAADI. Trimming stripped 7 bases from V and 4 bases from J, with 17 bases between. The CDR3 is 14 residues long. The CDR3 region is CASKDDRKGYEQYF. The DNA for the CDR3 is TGCGCCAGCAAGGATGATCGCAAGGGGTACGAGCAGTACTTC.

The chain joins TRBV30 to TRBJ1-1; D not certain. Trimming left V 3 bases short and J 6 bases short, with 11 bases between. This CDR3 comprises 12 residues. Looked up from germline, CDR1 is GTSNPN and CDR2 is SVGIG (reference sequence). CDR3 sequence: CAWSFGTSEAFF. The CDR3 bases are TGTGCCTGGAGCTTTGGCACCTCTGAAGCTTTCTTT.

The chain links TRBV18 to TRBJ2-2; 8 bases map to TRBD1. V shed 3 bases and J 7 bases; nucleotides not matched to a gene: 7. The length of the CDR3 is 15 residues. CDR1 is KGHSH and CDR2 is LQKENI in the germline V gene. CDR3 sequence: CASSPGTGVDGELFF. CDR3 coding DNA: TGTGCCAGCTCACCCGGGACAGGCGTGGACGGGGAGCTGTTTTTT.

The chain has TRBV6-6 and TRBJ1-1; TRBD1 might be the D (5 bases). There are 14 residues in the CDR3. Deletions cut 5 bases from V and 8 bases from J, with 18 bases between. The V gene's germline CDR1 is MNHNY and CDR2 SVGAGI (reference sequence). CDR3 bases: TGTGCCAGCAGTACTCCCGGGGCGCTTATGGAAGCTTTCTTT. It encodes CASSTPGALMEAFF.

This sequence joins TRBV6-5 and TRBJ2-4; D remains ambiguous. From germline, CDR1 is MNHEY and CDR2 SVGAGI. V lost 2 bases to trimming and J lost 0 bases, with 11 bases between them. This CDR3 region has 16 residues. CDR3: CASSYGQFLAKNIQYF. The CDR3 DNA reads TGTGCCAGCAGTTACGGGCAGTTTCTAGCCAAAAACATTCAGTACTTC.

V usage is TRBV6-2 or TRBV6-3 and J usage is TRBJ2-7; D is ambiguous. CDR3 length: 12 residues. Trimming removed 4 bases from V and 2 bases from J, with 6 bases in between. Germline lookup yields CDR1 MNHEY and CDR2 SVGEGT. The CDR3 DNA reads as TGTGCCAGCAGTTCCTTTCCCTACGAGCAGTACGTC. It encodes CASSSFPYEQYV.